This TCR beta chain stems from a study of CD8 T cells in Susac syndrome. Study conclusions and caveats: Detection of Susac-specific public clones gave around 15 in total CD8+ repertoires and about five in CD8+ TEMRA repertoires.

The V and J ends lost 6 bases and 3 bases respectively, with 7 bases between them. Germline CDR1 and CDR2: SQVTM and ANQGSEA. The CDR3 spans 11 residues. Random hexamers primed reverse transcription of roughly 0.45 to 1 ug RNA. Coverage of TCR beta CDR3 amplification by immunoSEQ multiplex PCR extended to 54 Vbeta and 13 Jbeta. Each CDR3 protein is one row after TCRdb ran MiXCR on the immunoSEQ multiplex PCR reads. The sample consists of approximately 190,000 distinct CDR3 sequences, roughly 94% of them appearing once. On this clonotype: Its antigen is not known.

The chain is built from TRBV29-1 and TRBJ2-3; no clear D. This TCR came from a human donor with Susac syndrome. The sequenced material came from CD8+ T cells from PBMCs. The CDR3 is CSVWETDTQYF. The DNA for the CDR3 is TGCAGCGTCTGGGAAACAGATACGCAGTATTTT.